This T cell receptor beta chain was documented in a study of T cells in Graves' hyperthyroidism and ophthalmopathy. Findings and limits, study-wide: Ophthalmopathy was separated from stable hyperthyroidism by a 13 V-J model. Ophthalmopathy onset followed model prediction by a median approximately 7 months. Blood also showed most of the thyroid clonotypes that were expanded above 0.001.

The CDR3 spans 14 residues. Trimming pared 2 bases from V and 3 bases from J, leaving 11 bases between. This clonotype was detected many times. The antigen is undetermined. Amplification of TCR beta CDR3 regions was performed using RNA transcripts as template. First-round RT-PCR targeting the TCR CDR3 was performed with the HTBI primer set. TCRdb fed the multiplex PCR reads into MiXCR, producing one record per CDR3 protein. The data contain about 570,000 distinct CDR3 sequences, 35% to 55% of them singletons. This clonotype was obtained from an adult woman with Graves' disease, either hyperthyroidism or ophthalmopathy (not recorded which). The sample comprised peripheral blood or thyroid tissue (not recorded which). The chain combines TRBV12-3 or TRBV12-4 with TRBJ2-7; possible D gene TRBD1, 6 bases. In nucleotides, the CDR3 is TGTGCCAGCAGTTTACGGGACACCAGCTACGAGCAGTACTTC. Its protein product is CASSLRDTSYEQYF.